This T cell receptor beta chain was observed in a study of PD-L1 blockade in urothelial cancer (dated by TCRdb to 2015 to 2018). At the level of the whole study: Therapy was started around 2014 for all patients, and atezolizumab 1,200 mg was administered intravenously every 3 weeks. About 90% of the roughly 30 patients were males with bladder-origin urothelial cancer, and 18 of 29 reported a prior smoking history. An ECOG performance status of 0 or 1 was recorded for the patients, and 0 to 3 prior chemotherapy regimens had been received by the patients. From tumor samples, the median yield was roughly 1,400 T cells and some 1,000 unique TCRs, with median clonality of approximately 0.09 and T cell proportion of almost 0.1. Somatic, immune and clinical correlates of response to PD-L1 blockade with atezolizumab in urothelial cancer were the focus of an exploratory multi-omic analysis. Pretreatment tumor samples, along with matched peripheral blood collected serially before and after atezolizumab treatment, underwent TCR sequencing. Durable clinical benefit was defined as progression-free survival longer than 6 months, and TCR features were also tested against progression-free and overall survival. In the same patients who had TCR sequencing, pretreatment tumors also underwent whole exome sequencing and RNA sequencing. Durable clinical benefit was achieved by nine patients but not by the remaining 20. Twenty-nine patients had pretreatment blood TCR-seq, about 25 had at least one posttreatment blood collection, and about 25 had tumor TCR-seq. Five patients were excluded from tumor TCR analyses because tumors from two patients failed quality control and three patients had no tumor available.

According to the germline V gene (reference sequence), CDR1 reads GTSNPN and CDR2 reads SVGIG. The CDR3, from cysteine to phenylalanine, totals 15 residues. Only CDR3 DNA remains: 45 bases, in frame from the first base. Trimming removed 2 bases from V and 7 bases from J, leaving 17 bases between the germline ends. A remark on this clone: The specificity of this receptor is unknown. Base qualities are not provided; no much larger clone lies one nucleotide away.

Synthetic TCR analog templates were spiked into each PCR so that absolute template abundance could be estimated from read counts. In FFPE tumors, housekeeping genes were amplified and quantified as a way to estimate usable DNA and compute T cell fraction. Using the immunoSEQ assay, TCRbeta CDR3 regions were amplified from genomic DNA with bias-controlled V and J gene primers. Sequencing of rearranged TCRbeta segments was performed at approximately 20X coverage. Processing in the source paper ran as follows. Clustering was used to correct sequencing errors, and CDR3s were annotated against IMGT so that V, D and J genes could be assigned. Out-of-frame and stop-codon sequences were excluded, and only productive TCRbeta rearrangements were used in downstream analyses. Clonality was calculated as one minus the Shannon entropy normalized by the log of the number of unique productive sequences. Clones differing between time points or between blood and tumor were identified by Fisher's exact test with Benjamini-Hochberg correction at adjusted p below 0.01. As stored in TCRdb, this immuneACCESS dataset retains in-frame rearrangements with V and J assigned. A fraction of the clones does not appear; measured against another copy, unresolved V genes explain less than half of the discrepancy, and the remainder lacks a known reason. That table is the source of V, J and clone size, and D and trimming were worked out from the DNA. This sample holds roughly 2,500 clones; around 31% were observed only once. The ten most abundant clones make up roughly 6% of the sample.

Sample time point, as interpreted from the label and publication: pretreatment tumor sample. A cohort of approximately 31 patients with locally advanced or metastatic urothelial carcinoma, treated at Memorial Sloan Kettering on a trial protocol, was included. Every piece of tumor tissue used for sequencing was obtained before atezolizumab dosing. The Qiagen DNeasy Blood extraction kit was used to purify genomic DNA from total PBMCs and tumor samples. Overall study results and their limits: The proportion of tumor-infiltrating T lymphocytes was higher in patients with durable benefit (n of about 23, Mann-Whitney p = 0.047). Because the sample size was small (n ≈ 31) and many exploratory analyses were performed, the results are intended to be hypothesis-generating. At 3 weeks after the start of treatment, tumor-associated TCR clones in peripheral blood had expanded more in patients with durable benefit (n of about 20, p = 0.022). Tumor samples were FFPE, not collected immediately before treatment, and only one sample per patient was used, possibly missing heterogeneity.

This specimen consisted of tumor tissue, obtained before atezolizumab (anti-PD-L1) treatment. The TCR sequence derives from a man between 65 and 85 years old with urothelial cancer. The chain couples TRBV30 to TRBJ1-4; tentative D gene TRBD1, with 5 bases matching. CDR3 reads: CAWSRPGLRGEKLFF. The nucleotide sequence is TGTGCCTGGAGTCGACCGGGACTTCGGGGTGAAAAACTGTTTTTT.